The 17 T cell receptor beta chains presented below share a single source sample, sequenced in a study of T cell responses to AZD1222 COVID-19 vaccine. Some clones are missing from TCRdb's copy, which holds only in-frame ones; the method was immunoSEQ multiplex PCR. This table has about 120,000 clones, 87% appearing once. The sequencing used peripheral blood, collected on day 0 of AZD1222 vaccination. These receptors came from an adult in good health.

The chain joins TRBV11-3 to TRBJ1-3; TRBD1 matches at 7 bases. The CDR3 is 13 residues long. Germline V gene lookup returns CDR1 SGHNT and CDR2 YENEEA. Trimming at V came to 4 bases and at J to 11 bases, leaving 8 bases not matched to a gene. This chain's CDR3 is CASSSGQSHAIYF. The CDR3 DNA sequence: TGTGCCAGCAGCTCGGGACAGTCTCACGCCATATATTTT.

The gene calls are TRBV11-3 and TRBJ1-5; weak D call: TRBD1 (5 bases). The CDR3 has 12 amino acids. V lost 8 bases and J 6 bases, leaving 11 bases between the germline ends. The V gene's germline CDR1 is SGHNT and CDR2 YENEEA. This CDR3 is CASRKGFQPQHF. CDR3 sequence (DNA): TGTGCCAGCCGTAAGGGGTTTCAGCCCCAGCATTTT. The full variable domain, its missing parts supplied by reference TRBV11-3 and TRBJ1-5, is EAGVVQSPRYKIIEKKQPVAFWCNPISGHNTLYWYLQNLGQGPELLIRYENEEAVDDSQLPKDRFSAERLKGVDSTLKIQPAELGDSAVYLCASRKGFQPQHFGDGTRLSIL.

V gene TRBV9 combines with J gene TRBJ1-1; TRBD1 matches at 8 bases. The CDR3 extends over 15 amino acids. The junction had 5 bases not matched to a gene; V was cut back by 3 bases and J by 1 base. Germline V lookup: CDR1 SGDLS, CDR2 YYNGEE. This CDR3 reads CASSAGGPANTEAFF. The CDR3 bases are TGTGCCAGCAGCGCAGGGGGCCCGGCGAACACTGAAGCTTTCTTT.

The chain recombines TRBV28 with TRBJ1-5, with 8 bases identical to TRBD1. Trimming at V came to 5 bases and at J to 0 bases, leaving 15 bases not matched to a gene. The CDR3 totals 19 residues. The V gene's germline CDR1 is MDHEN and CDR2 SYDVKM. This CDR3 reads CASSLFWTGRTYSNQPQHF. DNA for the CDR3: TGTGCCAGCAGTCTGTTCTGGACAGGGAGAACATATAGCAATCAGCCCCAGCATTTT.

The chain is built from TRBV29-1 and TRBJ2-3; D is ambiguous. Trimming pared 6 bases from V and 6 bases from J, leaving 13 bases between. CDR1 SQVTM and CDR2 ANQGSEA come from the germline V gene. The CDR3 runs to 12 residues. CDR3 in amino acids: CSVTVTEDTQYF. The CDR3 DNA reads as TGCAGCGTCACAGTGACGGAGGATACGCAGTATTTT.

This clone appeared a single time. The genes are TRBV3-1 (or the pseudogene TRBV3-2) and TRBJ2-2, with TRBD1 matching 7 bases. The CDR3 totals 15 residues. Germline trimming cut 8 bases from V and 0 bases from J; bases unmatched to any gene: 6. Germline assignment: CDR1 LGHDT and CDR2 YNNKEL (reference sequence). CDR3 protein: CASCYGQANTGELFF. As DNA, the CDR3 is TGTGCCAGCTGTTATGGACAGGCGAACACCGGGGAGCTGTTTTTT.

This chain's CDR3 is CAAKVALRGNTEAFF. CDR3 nucleotide sequence: TGTGCCGCAAAGGTGGCTCTGAGGGGGAACACTGAAGCTTTCTTT. The V and J genes are TRBV6-5 and TRBJ1-1; possible D gene TRBD1, 5 bases. V was shortened by 11 bases and J by 1 base, with 20 bases between the two germline ends. In germline, CDR1 is MNHEY, CDR2 SVGAGI. The CDR3 is 15 amino acids.

The chain is built from TRBV15 and TRBJ1-3; D is perhaps TRBD1 (5 bases). Trimming removed 1 base from V and 8 bases from J, with 12 bases in between. This CDR3 is 14 amino acids long. Germline CDR1 LNHNV, CDR2 YYDKDF (reference sequence). The CDR3 sequence is CATSRGDHVDTIYF. The CDR3 DNA sequence: TGTGCCACCAGCAGAGGGGACCATGTGGACACCATATATTTT.

The genes are TRBV30 and TRBJ1-3; 9 nucleotides align to TRBD1. J lost 4 bases, V lost 3 bases, and 4 bases had no gene match. CDR3 length equals 14 residues. The germline V gene encodes CDR1 GTSNPN and CDR2 SVGIG (reference sequence). DNA for the CDR3: TGTGCCTGGAGGGGGACAGGGATGGGAAACACCATATATTTT. Residues: CAWRGTGMGNTIYF. The full variable domain, its missing parts supplied by reference TRBV30 and TRBJ1-3, is SQTIHQWPATLVQPVGSPLSLECTVEGTSNPNLYWYRQAAGRGLQLLFYSVGIGQISSEVPQNLSASRPQDRQFILSSKKLLLSDSGFYLCAWRGTGMGNTIYFGEGSWLTVV.

The chain uses TRBV18 and TRBJ1-4; D is ambiguous. Per the germline V gene, CDR1 is KGHSH and CDR2 is LQKENI. The length of the CDR3 is 14 residues. Trimming removed 3 bases from V and 8 bases from J, with 13 bases in between. This chain's CDR3 is CASSPRSVGEKLFF. The CDR3 coding sequence is TGTGCCAGCTCACCGAGGTCTGTAGGGGAAAAACTGTTTTTT.

CDR3 nucleotide sequence: TGTGCCAGCAGCAGCAGGGGCCCCCTCCACTTT. Amino acid sequence: CASSSRGPLHF. The chain employs TRBV21-1 and TRBJ1-6; the table's TRBD1 call for D was not verified on the DNA. TRBV21-1 is labeled a pseudogene. The length of the CDR3 is 11 residues.

The chain uses TRBV28 and TRBJ1-4; no firm D call. The V and J ends lost 5 bases and 6 bases respectively, with 19 bases between them. The CDR3 contains 16 residues. In germline, CDR1 is MDHEN, CDR2 SYDVKM. For the CDR3, the DNA is TGTGCCAGCAGTCGCCGGATTAGGGCGTCACATGAAAAACTGTTTTTT. Amino acid sequence: CASSRRIRASHEKLFF. The full variable domain, in which reference TRBV28 and TRBJ1-4 provide the parts outside the CDR3, is DVKVTQSSRYLVKRTGEKVFLECVQDMDHENMFWYRQDPGLGLRLIYFSYDVKMKEKGDIPEGYSVSREKKERFSLILESASTNQTSMYLCASSRRIRASHEKLFFGSGTQLSVL.

This sequence joins TRBV13 and TRBJ1-1; the D gene is possibly TRBD1 (5 bases). Trimming pared 5 bases from V and 1 base from J, leaving 11 bases between. Per germline, CDR1 PRHDT and CDR2 FYEKMQ (reference sequence). The CDR3 has 14 residues. CDR3 region: CASSPGAGNTEAFF. In nucleotides, the CDR3 is TGTGCCAGCAGCCCTGGGGCGGGGAACACTGAAGCTTTCTTT.

The chain recombines TRBV28 with TRBJ2-7; D may match TRBD1 or TRBD2 (5 bases each). Trimming cost V 6 bases and J 4 bases, with 10 bases left between them. CDR1 is MDHEN, CDR2 SYDVKM, per germline. This CDR3 region has 12 residues. DNA of the CDR3: TGTGCCAGCAGCCGGGACCAATACGAGCAGTACTTC. This gives the protein CASSRDQYEQYF. Full variable domain (outside the CDR3, taken from reference TRBV28 and TRBJ2-7): DVKVTQSSRYLVKRTGEKVFLECVQDMDHENMFWYRQDPGLGLRLIYFSYDVKMKEKGDIPEGYSVSREKKERFSLILESASTNQTSMYLCASSRDQYEQYFGPGTRLTVT.

The rearrangement links TRBV9 to TRBJ2-7; D is uncertain. The germline gives CDR1 SGDLS, CDR2 YYNGEE. V gave up 0 bases and J gave up 0 bases, with 13 bases separating them. There are 16 residues in the CDR3. The CDR3 DNA reads TGTGCCAGCAGCGTAGGTTCACTTCGAAACTCCTACGAGCAGTACTTC. Amino acid sequence: CASSVGSLRNSYEQYF.

The rearrangement links TRBV29-1 to TRBJ1-1; D call uncertain. CDR3 length: 12 residues. The germline V and J ends were trimmed by 7 bases and 1 base, with 10 bases remaining between them. Germline V gives CDR1 SQVTM, CDR2 ANQGSEA. CDR3 coding DNA: TGCAGCGGTCGGTCAGGGAACACTGAAGCTTTCTTT. Protein product: CSGRSGNTEAFF.

The chain uses TRBV5-5 and TRBJ1-2, with D hard to call. The V end was cut by 4 bases, the J end by 2 bases, with 15 bases between. The CDR3 covers 15 residues. Germline assignment: CDR1 SGHKS and CDR2 YYEKEE (reference sequence). CDR3 sequence: CASSPVTTANYGYTF. The CDR3 bases are TGTGCCAGCAGCCCCGTTACAACAGCGAACTATGGCTACACCTTC.